Below are 12 T cell receptor beta chains sequenced from a single sample in a study of blood T cell repertoires in COVID-19. Clones were sequenced by immunoSEQ multiplex PCR, and TCRdb holds only the in-frame ones, with some missing. The repertoire consists of 95,000 or so clones, with about 88% occurring once and the leading ten covering 0.95% to 1.5%. Sequencing was carried out using peripheral blood. The receptors originated from a man at least 80 years old with active or convalescent COVID-19.

This chain links TRBV5-1 with TRBJ2-2, with 7 bases fitting TRBD2. V shed 0 bases, J shed 4 bases, and the junction held 3 bases outside the gene matches. Germline lookup yields CDR1 SGHRS and CDR2 YFSETQ. CDR3 length equals 15 residues. CDR3 amino acids: CASSLDRGSTGELFF. The CDR3 DNA reads TGCGCCAGCAGCTTGGATCGCGGGAGCACCGGGGAGCTGTTTTTT.

The rearrangement joins TRBV6-2 or TRBV6-3 to TRBJ2-1; 12 nucleotides agree with TRBD2. CDR3 size: 17 residues. CDR1 and CDR2 from the germline V gene are MNHEY and SVGEGT. Trimming removed 6 bases from V and 2 bases from J; junction bases left unmatched: 8. CDR3 sequence: CASSQSLAGGPYNEQFF. The CDR3, as DNA: TGTGCCAGCAGCCAATCACTAGCGGGAGGCCCCTACAATGAGCAGTTCTTC.

The chain combines TRBV3-1 (or the pseudogene TRBV3-2) with TRBJ2-1, with TRBD2 matching 10 bases. Germline CDR1 is LGHDT and CDR2 is YNNKEL (reference sequence). V lost 0 bases to trimming and J lost 9 bases; unmatched junction nucleotides: 14. The CDR3 is 18 residues long. Here the CDR3 DNA reads TGTGCCAGCAGCCAAGATAGATCAGCGGGAGGGAAAAAAGGTGAGCAGTTCTTC. It codes for CASSQDRSAGGKKGEQFF.

This clone appeared a single time. The chain uses TRBV5-5 and TRBJ1-1; D ambiguous. The CDR3 is made up of 15 amino acids. With 4 bases removed from V and 0 bases from J, the gap between germline ends came to 13 bases. CDR1 and CDR2 (germline): SGHKS, YYEKEE (reference sequence). CDR3 DNA sequence: TGTGCCAGCAGCCTGGATGAGCCCTTGAACACTGAAGCTTTCTTT. Its protein product is CASSLDEPLNTEAFF.

The chain couples TRBV5-1 to TRBJ2-7, with 10 positions matching TRBD2. Trimming cost V 3 bases and J 6 bases; bases outside gene matches: 6. This CDR3 contains 14 residues. Germline CDR1 reads SGHRS; CDR2 reads YFSETQ. This CDR3 is CASSSSSGSSEQYF. CDR3 nucleotide sequence: TGCGCCAGCAGCTCATCTAGCGGGAGTTCCGAGCAGTACTTC.

J is TRBJ2-7 and V is TRBV4-3; D possibly corresponds to TRBD2 (6 bases). Germline V gene lookup returns CDR1 LGHNA and CDR2 YSLEER. This CDR3 has 14 amino acids. The V end lost 3 bases, the J end lost 0 bases, and 9 bases lay between the germline ends. CDR3: CASSQEGRSYEQYF. The CDR3, as DNA: TGCGCCAGCAGCCAGGAGGGACGCTCCTACGAGCAGTACTTC.

Only one count was recorded for this clone. The genes are TRBV19 and TRBJ2-7; 9 bases line up with TRBD2. Germline CDR1 LNHDA, CDR2 SQIVND (reference sequence). CDR3 size: 13 residues. V dropped 3 bases and J dropped 5; count of bases not matched to a gene: 2. CDR3 sequence reads: CASSMVAGDEQYF. The DNA for the CDR3 is TGTGCCAGTAGTATGGTAGCGGGAGACGAGCAGTACTTC.

The V call is TRBV5-4, the J call TRBJ2-2; TRBD2 matches at 8 bases. The CDR3 covers 15 residues. Germline loops: CDR1 SGHNT, CDR2 YYREEE (reference sequence). V was clipped by 4 bases and J by 2 bases; unmatched bases: 4. The CDR3 DNA is TGTGCCAGCAGCCGGGAGGGACCAAACACCGGGGAGCTGTTTTTT. This codes for CASSREGPNTGELFF. Complete variable domain (other parts from reference TRBV5-4 and TRBJ2-2): ETGVTQSPTHLIKTRGQQVTLRCSSQSGHNTVSWYQQALGQGPQFIFQYYREEENGRGNFPPRFSGLQFPNYSSELNVNALELDDSALYLCASSREGPNTGELFFGEGSRLTVL.

V and J are TRBV19 and TRBJ1-1; D not certain. The CDR3 runs to 14 residues. V lost 3 bases and J lost 2, with 10 bases in between. Germline values: CDR1 LNHDA, CDR2 SQIVND (reference sequence). For the CDR3, the DNA is TGTGCCAGTAGTATGGTCAGGCCTAACACTGAAGCTTTCTTT. It is translated as CASSMVRPNTEAFF.

This clone was recorded only once. The chain carries TRBV6-1 and TRBJ2-7, with 8 positions matching TRBD2. V dropped 1 base and J dropped 5; count of bases not matched to a gene: 13. CDR1 is MNHNS and CDR2 is SASEGT in the germline V gene. The CDR3 loop spans 17 amino acids. DNA of the CDR3: TGTGCCAGCAGTGAAGAAGTTGGGCCGGGAGGGGGTAACGAGCAGTACTTC. The encoded protein is CASSEEVGPGGGNEQYF.

This clone was picked up one time. The chain is built from TRBV24-1 and TRBJ1-5; 10 bases align to TRBD1. Per the germline V gene, CDR1 is KGHDR and CDR2 is SFDVKD. The CDR3 consists of 15 residues. J gave up 11 bases and V 4 bases, and 10 bases lay outside the gene matches. The DNA of the CDR3 is TGTGCCACCAGTGACCGGACAGGGGGACCTGGCGCCCAGCATTTT. This sequence encodes CATSDRTGGPGAQHF.

The gene calls are TRBV4-2 and TRBJ2-3; D may be TRBD2 (6 bases). Germline lookup yields CDR1 LGHNA and CDR2 YNFKEQ. This CDR3 comprises 16 residues. The V and J ends lost 0 bases and 2 bases respectively, with 12 bases between them. CDR3 loop: CASSQDVAGYTDTQYF. CDR3 sequence (DNA): TGTGCCAGCAGCCAAGATGTCGCGGGGTACACAGATACGCAGTATTTT.